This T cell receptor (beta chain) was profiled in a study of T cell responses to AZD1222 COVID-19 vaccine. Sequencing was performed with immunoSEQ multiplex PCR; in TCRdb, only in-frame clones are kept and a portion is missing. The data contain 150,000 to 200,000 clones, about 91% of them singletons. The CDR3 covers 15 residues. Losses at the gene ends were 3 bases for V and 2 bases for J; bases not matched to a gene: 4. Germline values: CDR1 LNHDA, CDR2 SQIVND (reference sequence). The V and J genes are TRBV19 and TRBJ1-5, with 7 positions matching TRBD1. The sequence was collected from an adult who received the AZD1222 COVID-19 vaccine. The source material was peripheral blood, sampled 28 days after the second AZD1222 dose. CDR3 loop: CASSIYGQGNQPQHF. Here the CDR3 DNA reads TGTGCCAGTAGTATTTACGGACAGGGCAATCAGCCCCAGCATTTT.